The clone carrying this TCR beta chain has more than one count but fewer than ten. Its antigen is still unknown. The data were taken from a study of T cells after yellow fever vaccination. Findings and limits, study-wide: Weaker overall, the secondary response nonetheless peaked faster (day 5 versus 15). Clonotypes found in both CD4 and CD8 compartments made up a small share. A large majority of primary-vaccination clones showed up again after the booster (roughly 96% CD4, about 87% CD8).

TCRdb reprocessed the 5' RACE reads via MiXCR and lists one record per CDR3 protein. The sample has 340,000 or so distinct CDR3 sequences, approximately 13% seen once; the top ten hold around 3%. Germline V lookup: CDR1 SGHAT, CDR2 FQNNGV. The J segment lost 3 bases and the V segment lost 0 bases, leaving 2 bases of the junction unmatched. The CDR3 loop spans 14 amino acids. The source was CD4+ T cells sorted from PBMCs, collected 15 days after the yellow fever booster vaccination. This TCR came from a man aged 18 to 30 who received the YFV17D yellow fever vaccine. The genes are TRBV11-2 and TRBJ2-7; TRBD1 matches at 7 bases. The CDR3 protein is CASSLEAGGYEQYF. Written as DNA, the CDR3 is TGTGCCAGCAGCTTAGAGGCAGGGGGCTACGAGCAGTACTTC.